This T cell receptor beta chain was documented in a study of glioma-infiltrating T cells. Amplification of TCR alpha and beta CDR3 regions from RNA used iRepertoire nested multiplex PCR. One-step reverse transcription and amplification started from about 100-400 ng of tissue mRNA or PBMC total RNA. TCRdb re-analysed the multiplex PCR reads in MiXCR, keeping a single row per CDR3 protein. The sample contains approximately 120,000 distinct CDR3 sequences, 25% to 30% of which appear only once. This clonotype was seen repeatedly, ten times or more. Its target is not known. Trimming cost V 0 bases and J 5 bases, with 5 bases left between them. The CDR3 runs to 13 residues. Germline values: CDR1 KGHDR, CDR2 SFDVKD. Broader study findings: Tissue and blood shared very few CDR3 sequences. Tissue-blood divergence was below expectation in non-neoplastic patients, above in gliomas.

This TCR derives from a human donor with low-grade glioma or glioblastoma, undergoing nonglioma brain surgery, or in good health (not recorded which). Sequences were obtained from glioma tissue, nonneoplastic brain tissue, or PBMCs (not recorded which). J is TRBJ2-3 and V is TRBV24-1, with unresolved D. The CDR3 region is CATSDLRRDTQYF. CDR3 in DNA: TGTGCCACCAGTGATTTGAGGCGAGATACGCAGTATTTT.